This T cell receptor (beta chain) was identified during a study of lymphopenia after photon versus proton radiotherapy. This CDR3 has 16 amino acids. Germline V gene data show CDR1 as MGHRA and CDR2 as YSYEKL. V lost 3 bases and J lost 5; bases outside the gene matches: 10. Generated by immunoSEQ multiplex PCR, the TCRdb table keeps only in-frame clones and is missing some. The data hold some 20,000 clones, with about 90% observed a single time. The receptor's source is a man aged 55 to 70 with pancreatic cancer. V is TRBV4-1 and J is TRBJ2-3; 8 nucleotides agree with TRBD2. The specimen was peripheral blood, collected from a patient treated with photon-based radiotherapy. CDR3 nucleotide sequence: TGCGCCAGCAGCCATCGCCGGGGGGGCCCGGAAGATACGCAGTATTTT. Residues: CASSHRRGGPEDTQYF.